These T cell receptor beta chains were read from a single sample in a study of Ad26.COV2.S vaccination and SARS-CoV-2 variants. Using immunoSEQ multiplex PCR, the repertoire was profiled, and TCRdb retains in-frame clones only, with some absent. The sample holds 300,000 to 400,000 clones; roughly 90% are singletons and the top ten take 5.5%. The sample in question was peripheral blood, obtained in a trial of Ad26.COV2.S vaccine versus placebo. The receptors originated from a person aged 18-65 years who received the Ad26.COV2.S COVID-19 vaccine or a placebo. CDR3s leave out the opening cysteine and the closing phenylalanine or tryptophan.

>TRBJ2-7|TRBV9
ASSPSSGYEQY
>TRBJ2-1|TRBV7-2
ASTQWGDHNEQF
>TRBJ2-5|TRBV7-2
ASSLNRLAGAQETQY
>TRBJ1-5|TRBV27
ATSDPKGNQPQH
>TRBJ2-3|TRBV11-3
ASSLGAVAGGADTQY
>TRBJ1-1|TRBV28
ASSFIQGSIGGLTEAF
>TRBJ1-3|TRBV5-6
ASSWYTTGNTIY
>TRBJ1-1|TRBV10-2
ASRVSSGTEAF
>TRBJ2-7|TRBV28
ASSLLDRRWNEQY
>TRBJ1-1|TRBV18
ASPRTGRTEAF
>TRBJ1-3|TRBV5-4
ASSPMSSGNTIY
>TRBJ2-3|TRBV25-1
ASSPLGQFSADTQY
>TRBJ2-2|TRBV9
ASSLMTVTGELF
>TRBJ1-6|TRBV6-5
ASSYVQGGRSPLH
>TRBJ1-2|TRBV5-6
ASSFGDTDSIYGYT
>TRBJ2-2|TRBV18
ASSPKRSGATGELF
>TRBJ1-1|TRBV18
ASSPLLVDSEAF
>TRBJ1-2|TRBV29-1
SVVPFSNYGYT
>TRBJ2-1|TRBV4-2
ASSQDQTYNEQF
>TRBJ1-1|TRBV18
ASSGQGSTEAF
>TRBJ1-5|TRBV2
ASSDFGTAGYSNQPQH
>TRBJ1-2|TRBV6-5
ASSRDRVSGYT
>TRBJ2-7|TRBV11-2
ASSLDPGVKD
>TRBJ2-1|TRBV7-9
ASSLGRGAGTHYNEQF
>TRBJ1-2|TRBV27
ASRLTDGGYGYT
>TRBJ1-1|TRBV4-3
ASSQVAGANTEAF
>TRBJ2-7|TRBV7-8
ASSLAWPGGGYEQY
>TRBJ1-1|TRBV6-6
ASSQYQGYRTEAF
>TRBJ2-7|TRBV6-2/TRBV6-3
ASSQGQSPYEQY
>TRBJ1-1|TRBV10-3
AISATGYTEAF
>TRBJ1-4|TRBV6-5
ASNHERQLNEKLF
>TRBJ2-7|TRBV19
ASSIVDGGPYEQY
>TRBJ1-2|TRBV3-1/TRBV3-2
ASSQGVSYGYT
>TRBJ1-4|TRBV11-3
ASSPTDNEKLF
>TRBJ2-7|TRBV5-6
ASRGQGSYEQY
>TRBJ1-1|TRBV19
ASRTALNTEAF
>TRBJ2-5|TRBV25-1
ASSETQFVQETQY
>TRBJ2-7|TRBV5-1
ASSLEGADFIYEQY
>TRBJ2-7|TRBV6-2/TRBV6-3
ASSPMTSGFLKQY
>TRBJ2-3|TRBV5-1
ASSLRTRSDTQY
>TRBJ2-3|TRBV7-9
ASPLVRLGPDTQY
>TRBJ2-1|TRBV12-3/TRBV12-4
ASSSRWDEQF
>TRBJ2-5|TRBV4-1
ASSLRDRSYQETQY
>TRBJ2-1|TRBV12-5
ASGLATTLENEQF
>TRBJ1-1|TRBV11-2
ASSLAGGGSEAF
>TRBJ1-2|TRBV18
ASSPGGTGSSYGYT
>TRBJ1-2|TRBV6-5
ASSRLRGGMRGYT
>TRBJ1-5|TRBV18
ASSPPGSNQPQH
>TRBJ2-5|TRBV10-3
AISDGRGRTGEETQY
>TRBJ1-1|TRBV9
ASSVFSATEAF
>TRBJ1-6|TRBV6-5
ASSSRGTPNNSPLH
>TRBJ1-5|TRBV19
ASSSMGNQPQH
>TRBJ1-1|TRBV3-1/TRBV3-2
ASSQLEQTEAF
>TRBJ2-1|TRBV15
ATSRGGGNEQF